This T cell receptor beta chain was documented in a study of T cells after yellow fever vaccination (dated by TCRdb to the late 2010s). Some background on the complete study: The SMART-Seq v4 Ultra Low Input RNA kit was used to prepare libraries from fractions with low cell numbers. Two healthy male donors, one aged 18 to 30 and one aged 30 to 40 years, made up the cohort. To follow T-cell clones before and after primary and booster YFV17D yellow fever vaccination, bulk TCR alpha and beta repertoires were sequenced over time. Bulk PBMC replicates and cell subsets were isolated from blood drawn at multiple timepoints before and after both primary and secondary immunization. Paper-wide results and their limitations: A small share of clonotypes occurred in both CD4 and CD8 compartments, likely arising from convergent recombination. After the booster, most clones that had expanded after primary vaccination were detected again (approximately 95% of CD4 and around nine tenths of CD8), suggesting broad maintenance of memory. The secondary T-cell response was weaker than the primary response but faster, peaking on day 5 instead of day 15. The study included only a couple of donors, which limits how far the findings can be generalized. Computational filtering was needed because FACS-sorted repertoires could contain abundant contaminating clonotypes from the bulk population.

Read against the paper, the sample's treatment or condition label means: live attenuated yellow fever vaccine strain. PBMCs were isolated from peripheral blood using a standard Ficoll-Paque protocol. Dynabeads CD4 and CD8 positive selection kits were used to isolate the CD4 and CD8 T-cell fractions. TriZol was used to extract RNA from bulk PBMCs, CD4 and CD8 fractions, and dextramer-positive and dextramer-negative fractions. The CDR3 numbers 11 residues from cysteine through phenylalanine. Of all the DNA, just the CDR3 is kept, 33 bases in frame from base 1. From the germline V gene, CDR1 is SGHDT and CDR2 is YYEEEE. This clonotype was seen at least ten times. Its recognized antigen is unknown. A junction boundary mismatches the germline segment, possibly from a read error. TCR cDNA was synthesized by 5'RACE template switching, through which a universal primer site and unique molecular identifiers were introduced. Priming of cDNA synthesis was performed from both the TCR alpha and TCR beta constant segments. Library amplification involved two PCR steps, and the second step added sample barcodes and sequencing adapters. Sequencing of libraries was performed on Illumina HiSeq 2500 (2x100 bp) or NovaSeq (2x150 bp). Per the authors' processing: MIGEC handled demultiplexing of reads and collapsing into UMI consensus sequences, while MiXCR performed V(D)J alignment. Vaccine-responding clonotypes were defined with edgeR using replicate PBMC samples, requiring FDR below 0.01 and a log2 fold change above 5 up to day 15. CD4 or CD8 identity was assigned to each bulk clonotype according to whether the clonotype was present at higher abundance in the sequenced CD4 repertoire or the sequenced CD8 repertoire. The public reads were reprocessed in TCRdb via fastp at Q25 and MiXCR, keeping in-frame beta chains. Under each unique CDR3 protein, matching rows form one entry showing the most common genes and DNA. Here the V and J calls rest on TCRdb's processing, not on the authors' analysis. Present in this sample are roughly 27,000 distinct CDR3 sequences, about 5% of which were seen just once. The leading ten clones occupy under 50% of the sample.

This TCR was sampled from a man aged 30 to 45 who received the YFV17D yellow fever vaccine. The sample here was CD8+ T cells sorted from PBMCs, taken 10 days after the yellow fever booster vaccination. This receptor chain uses TRBV5-6 and TRBJ2-1; the D gene cannot be resolved beyond TRBD1 or TRBD2, each matching 5 bases. The CDR3 is CASRAGTQDLF. The nucleotides read TGTGCCAGCAGGGCCGGGACGCAAGATCTCTTC.